These 28 T cell receptor beta chains share one sample of origin, sequenced in a study of T cells expressing NK-cell markers. TCRdb reanalyzed the 5' RACE reads, giving one entry per CDR3 protein sequence and no DNA. The sample holds 200,000 to 300,000 distinct CDR3 sequences. Sequenced input: blood T cells: a sorted CD56 or NKG2C T cell subset, CD4+ or CD8+ T cells, or bulk PBMC T cells (not recorded which). Every receptor here comes from a man aged 18 to 35 in good health.

The rearrangement uses TRBV11-2 and TRBJ1-5. The CDR3 is 13 amino acids. Germline lookup yields CDR1 SGHAT and CDR2 FQNNGV. Here the CDR3 reads CASSLGQWQPQHF.

The chain uses TRBV12-3 or TRBV12-4 and TRBJ2-2; TCRdb returns TRBD1, unconfirmable since there is no DNA. The CDR3 sequence is 15 residues long. The CDR3 here is CASSPRGWVSGELFF.

The J gene is TRBJ2-2, the V gene TRBV18; lacking DNA, the TRBD2 call made by TCRdb goes unchecked. The germline CDR1 and CDR2 sequences are KGHSH and LQKENI. The CDR3 sequence is 15 residues long. The CDR3 loop reads CASSGTSGRSGELFF. Combining the CDR3 with reference TRBV18 and TRBJ2-2 gives the whole variable domain NAGVMQNPRHLVRRRGQEARLRCSPMKGHSHVYWYRQLPEEGLKFMVYLQKENIIDESGMPKERFSAEFPKEGPSILRIQQVVRGDSAAYFCASSGTSGRSGELFFGEGSRLTVL.

The chain has TRBV5-6 and TRBJ1-1; TCRdb calls TRBD1, which cannot be checked without DNA. There are 14 residues in the CDR3. Germline values: CDR1 SGHDT, CDR2 YYEEEE. The chain's CDR3 is CASSFQGVNTEAFF.

The V call is TRBV7-2, the J call TRBJ2-1; TCRdb designates TRBD1, a call that cannot be tested without DNA. The CDR3 length is 18 residues. CDR1 SGHTA and CDR2 FQGNSA come from the germline V gene. The CDR3: CASSHGAIGTSSYNEQFF.

The V and J genes are TRBV11-2 and TRBJ1-2; TCRdb calls TRBD1, which cannot be checked without DNA. Germline lookup yields CDR1 SGHAT and CDR2 FQNNGV. The CDR3 contains 16 residues. This CDR3 is CASSLDPLRGAVGYTF.

The chain is built from TRBV29-1 and TRBJ1-5. The germline CDR1 and CDR2 sequences are SQVTM and ANQGSEA. This CDR3 spans 12 amino acids. The CDR3 here is CSVGAADRPQHF.

The chain employs TRBV9 and TRBJ2-5; the TCRdb D gene call, TRBD2, has no DNA to confirm it. There are 14 residues in the CDR3. The germline V gene has CDR1 SGDLS and CDR2 YYNGEE. This CDR3 is CASSVAGTRETQYF.

V usage is TRBV7-8 and J usage is TRBJ2-1; the D call from TCRdb, TRBD2, cannot be confirmed without DNA. Germline CDR1 and CDR2: SGHVS and FQNEAQ. There are 17 residues in the CDR3. The CDR3 region is CASSSITGTGGYNEQFF.

V is TRBV5-5 and J is TRBJ2-1; TCRdb's D gene call, TRBD1, goes unchecked for lack of DNA. Germline lookup yields CDR1 SGHKS and CDR2 YYEKEE (reference sequence). This CDR3 spans 15 amino acids. CDR3: CASSLQGLSSNEQFF.

The chain joins TRBV6-1 to TRBJ2-1; TCRdb proposes TRBD1, but this gene call is untestable without DNA. Germline loops: CDR1 MNHNS, CDR2 SASEGT. The CDR3 totals 17 residues. CDR3 sequence reads: CASSPPAGRRTYNEQFF.

This chain uses TRBV5-5 with TRBJ2-1; TCRdb proposes TRBD2, but this gene call is untestable without DNA. The CDR3 is made up of 15 amino acids. Germline CDR1 is SGHKS and CDR2 is YYEKEE (reference sequence). The CDR3 here is CASSLFTGAGNEQFF. The whole variable domain, remainder taken from reference TRBV5-5 and TRBJ2-1, is DAGVTQSPTHLIKTRGQQVTLRCSPISGHKSVSWYQQVLGQGPQFIFQYYEKEERGRGNFPDRFSARQFPNYSSELNVNALLLGDSALYLCASSLFTGAGNEQFFGPGTRLTVL.

J is TRBJ2-3 and V is TRBV20-1; without DNA, the TCRdb call of TRBD1 cannot be checked. Germline CDR1 DFQATT, CDR2 SNEGSKA (reference sequence). The CDR3 covers 16 residues. This chain's CDR3 is CSAAPSRSGSTDTQYF.

The genes are TRBV12-3 or TRBV12-4 and TRBJ1-1; as DNA is missing, the TRBD1 call by TCRdb cannot be tested. This CDR3 contains 14 residues. This CDR3 reads CASSLGGGGTEAFF.

The CDR3 reads CSARGGENQPQHF. The genes are TRBV20-1 and TRBJ1-5; TCRdb's D call, TRBD1, is unchecked because there is no DNA. The CDR3 runs to 13 residues. Germline V gene sequence: CDR1 DFQATT, CDR2 SNEGSKA (reference sequence).

The V gene is TRBV6-5, the J gene TRBJ1-4; TCRdb outputs TRBD1, but without DNA this stays unchecked. Germline CDR1 reads MNHEY; CDR2 reads SVGAGI. This CDR3 spans 15 amino acids. Here the CDR3 reads CASSSYTGLDEKLFF.

V and J are TRBV29-1 and TRBJ2-1; TCRdb gives TRBD1 as the D gene, but with no DNA this cannot be confirmed. From germline, CDR1 is SQVTM and CDR2 ANQGSEA. The CDR3 consists of 16 residues. This chain's CDR3 is CSVAAWTGTIPNEQFF.

The chain is built from TRBV11-2 and TRBJ2-2; TCRdb returns TRBD2, unconfirmable since there is no DNA. The CDR3 has 15 amino acids. Germline lookup yields CDR1 SGHAT and CDR2 FQNNGV. The CDR3 loop reads CASSLAIRATGELFF.

This chain links TRBV11-2 with TRBJ1-1; checking the TCRdb D call of TRBD1 is not possible without DNA. CDR1 is SGHAT, CDR2 FQNNGV, per germline. The CDR3 loop spans 13 amino acids. Here the CDR3 reads CASSLTDSGEAFF.

J is TRBJ2-3 and V is TRBV29-1; TCRdb's D call, TRBD1, is unchecked because there is no DNA. This CDR3 is 13 amino acids long. Per the germline V gene, CDR1 is SQVTM and CDR2 is ANQGSEA. CDR3 region: CSGEQGWPDTQYF.

V gene TRBV29-1 combines with J gene TRBJ2-5; without DNA, the TCRdb call of TRBD1 cannot be checked. Germline values: CDR1 SQVTM, CDR2 ANQGSEA. The CDR3 loop spans 14 amino acids. Here the CDR3 reads CSVGGRFSQETQYF.

CDR3 sequence: CASSVRGLAGVMNNNEQFF. V usage is TRBV12-3 or TRBV12-4 and J usage is TRBJ2-1; TCRdb designates TRBD2, a call that cannot be tested without DNA. This CDR3 is built from 19 residues.

The chain joins TRBV12-3 or TRBV12-4 to TRBJ2-1; TCRdb's D gene call, TRBD2, goes unchecked for lack of DNA. CDR3 length equals 16 residues. CDR3 sequence reads: CASSRSLAGVYNEQFF.

V is TRBV30 and J is TRBJ1-5; TCRdb indicates TRBD1, and absent DNA this call remains unverified. The CDR3 length is 16 residues. The V gene's germline CDR1 is GTSNPN and CDR2 SVGIG (reference sequence). CDR3 region: CAWEQGSGRSNQPQHF.

The chain joins TRBV25-1 to TRBJ1-2; TCRdb reports TRBD1, a call that lacks DNA to check it against. Germline values: CDR1 MGHDK, CDR2 SYGVNS. CDR3 length: 14 residues. CDR3 sequence reads: CASSETTGNYGYTF.

The genes are TRBV7-2 and TRBJ1-1; TCRdb's assignment of TRBD1 cannot be checked, as there is no DNA. The germline V gene encodes CDR1 SGHTA and CDR2 FQGNSA. This CDR3 spans 13 amino acids. CDR3 region: CAISYGAVTEAFF.

This sequence joins TRBV5-1 and TRBJ2-1; TCRdb calls TRBD1, which cannot be checked without DNA. The CDR3 has 16 residues. Germline-derived CDR1 and CDR2 are SGHRS and YFSETQ. The CDR3 sequence is CASSLVRDGSYNEQFF.

The chain uses TRBV7-6 and TRBJ2-1; TCRdb proposes TRBD2, but this gene call is untestable without DNA. The CDR3 covers 15 residues. The germline V gene encodes CDR1 SGHVS and CDR2 FNYEAQ. CDR3 in amino acids: CASSKTSGSYNEQFF.